The 27 T cell receptor beta chains in this list originate from one sample, sequenced in a study of radiotherapy plus CTLA-4 blockade in lung cancer. The table came from immunoSEQ multiplex PCR; TCRdb's copy has only in-frame clones and leaves some out. This sample has approximately 90,000 clones, with about four fifths found just once. The material sequenced was peripheral blood, taken from a patient treated with radiotherapy plus ipilimumab. These receptors were obtained from a human donor with non-small cell lung cancer who had stable disease on radiotherapy plus ipilimumab.

The V call is TRBV4-2, the J call TRBJ2-5, with D uncertain. Germline CDR1 and CDR2: LGHNA and YNFKEQ. V was cut by 0 bases and J by 2 bases, with 13 bases left in between. The CDR3 is 16 amino acids. Written as DNA, the CDR3 is TGTGCCAGCAGCCAAGAGGGCCGCCTCGGGCAAGAGACCCAGTACTTC. Residues: CASSQEGRLGQETQYF.

This clone appeared once. This CDR3 reads CASSLPGTGNTGELFF. For the CDR3, the DNA is TGTGCCAGCAGTCTGCCCGGGACAGGGAATACCGGGGAGCTGTTTTTT. The chain couples TRBV28 to TRBJ2-2; 9 nucleotides agree with TRBD1. The CDR3 is 16 amino acids. The germline CDR1 and CDR2 sequences are MDHEN and SYDVKM. Unmatched junction bases numbered 9, after V lost 5 bases and J lost 5 bases.

This chain uses TRBV6-6 with TRBJ2-3; no definite D call. Per the germline V gene, CDR1 is MNHNY and CDR2 is SVGAGI (reference sequence). The CDR3 has 16 residues. Deletions cut 6 bases from V and 4 bases from J, with 20 bases between. The CDR3 region is CASRGMAAPAPDTQYF. DNA for the CDR3: TGTGCCAGCAGAGGAATGGCGGCCCCGGCCCCAGATACGCAGTATTTT.

V and J are TRBV30 and TRBJ1-3; no clear D gene. Trimming removed 5 bases from V and 4 bases from J, with 12 bases in between. The CDR3 runs 13 residues. CDR1 and CDR2 from the germline V gene are GTSNPN and SVGIG (reference sequence). The CDR3 here is CAWSRVSGNTIYF. CDR3 DNA sequence: TGTGCCTGGTCCCGAGTTTCGGGAAACACCATATATTTT.

CDR3 loop: CASSSGQGITDTQYF. The CDR3 coding sequence is TGCGCCAGCAGCTCCGGACAGGGGATCACAGATACGCAGTATTTT. V usage is TRBV5-1 and J usage is TRBJ2-3, with 9 bases matching TRBD1. J gave up 2 bases and V 3 bases, and 4 bases lay outside the gene matches. The CDR3 has 15 amino acids. CDR1 and CDR2 from the germline V gene are SGHRS and YFSETQ.

The chain recombines TRBV10-3 with TRBJ2-7; D remains unclear. The CDR3 runs 13 residues. Trimming left V 5 bases short and J 0 bases short, with 8 bases between. Looked up from germline, CDR1 is ENHRY and CDR2 is SYGVKD. The CDR3, as DNA: TGTGCCATCAGTCCCTTAATCTCCTACGAGCAGTACTTC. It translates to CAISPLISYEQYF.

This clone appeared once. The CDR3 sequence is CASSRDRESVTQYF. DNA of the CDR3: TGTGCCAGCAGTAGGGACAGGGAATCGGTGACCCAGTACTTC. The chain employs TRBV6-1 and TRBJ2-5; the match to TRBD1 covers 9 bases. Unmatched junction bases numbered 8, after V lost 5 bases and J lost 7 bases. This CDR3 contains 14 residues. Germline V gives CDR1 MNHNS, CDR2 SASEGT.

V usage is TRBV19 and J usage is TRBJ2-1; D tentatively reads TRBD1 or TRBD2 (6 bases each). The germline V gene has CDR1 LNHDA and CDR2 SQIVND (reference sequence). Trimming removed 10 bases at V and 10 bases at J, with 17 bases between. The CDR3 runs to 12 residues. CDR3 coding DNA: TGTGCCATGGGCCCCAAGGGGGGAGAGCAGTTCTTC. Amino acids: CAMGPKGGEQFF.

The genes are TRBV4-1 and TRBJ1-5; the match to TRBD1 covers 7 bases. This CDR3 has 16 residues. Germline lookup yields CDR1 MGHRA and CDR2 YSYEKL. The J segment lost 7 bases and the V segment lost 0 bases, leaving 9 bases of the junction unmatched. This chain's CDR3 is CASSQDGAGGTQPQHF. CDR3 bases: TGCGCCAGCAGCCAAGACGGAGCAGGGGGGACACAGCCCCAGCATTTT.

The CDR3 protein is CASSMGGRDIQYF. The DNA for the CDR3 is TGTGCCAGTAGTATGGGGGGTCGTGACATTCAGTACTTC. The chain couples TRBV19 to TRBJ2-4; possible D gene TRBD2, 6 bases. Germline-derived CDR1 and CDR2 are LNHDA and SQIVND (reference sequence). V dropped 3 bases and J dropped 8 bases, with 11 bases sitting between them. The CDR3 extends over 13 amino acids.

V is TRBV6-5 and J is TRBJ2-2; D gene ambiguous. The CDR3 spans 16 residues. V was shortened by 0 bases and J by 3 bases, with 11 bases between the two germline ends. CDR1 is MNHEY and CDR2 is SVGAGI in the germline V gene. The CDR3 is CASSYSLHEDTGELFF. The CDR3 DNA sequence: TGTGCCAGCAGTTACTCTCTACATGAAGACACCGGGGAGCTGTTTTTT.

The chain combines TRBV5-5 with TRBJ2-2, with D unresolved. The length of the CDR3 is 14 residues. Trimming shortened V by 0 bases and J by 4 bases, and 7 bases separated the two germline ends. Germline V gives CDR1 SGHKS, CDR2 YYEKEE (reference sequence). CDR3 residues: CASSLGQSTGELFF. The CDR3 DNA reads TGTGCCAGCAGCTTGGGCCAAAGCACCGGGGAGCTGTTTTTT.

This chain uses TRBV9 with TRBJ2-1; weak D call: TRBD2 (5 bases). CDR3 length: 14 amino acids. Germline CDR1 reads SGDLS; CDR2 reads YYNGEE. V gave up 4 bases and J gave up 6 bases, with 14 bases separating them. CDR3 protein: CASSPPSGFNEQFF. The DNA for the CDR3 is TGTGCCAGCAGCCCCCCCTCGGGATTCAATGAGCAGTTCTTC.

The rearrangement uses TRBV7-2 and TRBJ2-5, with 9 bases that match TRBD2. From germline, CDR1 is SGHTA and CDR2 FQGNSA. The length of the CDR3 is 15 residues. With V trimmed by 5 bases and J by 4 bases, 8 bases remained unmatched. CDR3 DNA sequence: TGTGCCAGCAGCCCGCAGAAGCGGGGGGTAGAGACCCAGTACTTC. This sequence encodes CASSPQKRGVETQYF.

The chain uses TRBV19 and TRBJ1-3, with D unresolved. Germline loops: CDR1 LNHDA, CDR2 SQIVND (reference sequence). The CDR3 contains 17 residues. V shed 2 bases and J shed 0 bases, with 14 bases lying between them. CDR3 coding DNA: TGTGCCAGTAGTATATTTAGAGTCCAGGCCTCTGGAAACACCATATATTTT. Protein: CASSIFRVQASGNTIYF.

The chain employs TRBV11-1 and TRBJ2-6, with D perhaps matching TRBD1 or TRBD2 (5 bases each). With 1 base removed from V and 0 bases from J, the gap between germline ends came to 13 bases. The CDR3 extends over 18 amino acids. Germline-derived CDR1 and CDR2 are SGHAT and FQDESV (reference sequence). The CDR3 region has the DNA TGTGCCAGCAGCTTAGATTCCGGGACCTACTCTGGGGCCAACGTCCTGACTTTC. This translates into CASSLDSGTYSGANVLTF.

V gene TRBV27 combines with J gene TRBJ2-2; 7 nucleotides align to TRBD1. The junction had 3 bases not matched to a gene; V was cut back by 1 base and J by 1 base. The CDR3 has 16 amino acids. Germline CDR1 and CDR2: MNHEY and SMNVEV (reference sequence). The CDR3 spells CASSLWWTGNTGELFF. CDR3 DNA: TGTGCCAGCAGTTTATGGTGGACAGGGAACACCGGGGAGCTGTTTTTT.

The chain combines TRBV21-1 with TRBJ2-1; the tabulated D call, TRBD2, remains unverified against the DNA. TRBV21-1 is listed as a pseudogene. The CDR3 spans 15 residues. CDR3 sequence reads: CASSMTSDSYNEQFF. The CDR3 region has the DNA TGTGCCAGCAGTATGACTAGCGACTCCTACAATGAGCAGTTCTTC.

This sequence joins TRBV11-2 and TRBJ2-7; 7 bases are shared with TRBD2. The germline V gene encodes CDR1 SGHAT and CDR2 FQNNGV. J lost 5 bases, V lost 1 base, and 5 bases had no gene match. The CDR3 consists of 14 residues. The CDR3 loop reads CASSLVLATHEQYF. In nucleotides, the CDR3 is TGTGCCAGCAGCTTAGTACTAGCGACCCACGAGCAGTACTTC. The full variable domain, completed using reference TRBV11-2 and TRBJ2-7, is EAGVAQSPRYKIIEKRQSVAFWCNPISGHATLYWYQQILGQGPKLLIQFQNNGVVDDSQLPKDRFSAERLKGVDSTLKIQPAKLEDSAVYLCASSLVLATHEQYFGPGTRLTVT.

The chain recombines TRBV28 with TRBJ2-7, with TRBD2 matching 9 bases. CDR3 length: 15 residues. The germline gives CDR1 MDHEN, CDR2 SYDVKM. V was clipped by 5 bases and J by 0 bases; unmatched bases: 5. The CDR3 coding sequence is TGTGCCAGCAGTCCTAGCGGGGCGAGCTCCTACGAGCAGTACTTC. Its translation: CASSPSGASSYEQYF.

The chain uses TRBV18 and TRBJ1-1; possibly TRBD1 for D (5 bases). The CDR3 is 15 amino acids. Looked up from germline, CDR1 is KGHSH and CDR2 is LQKENI. V was clipped by 1 base and J by 8 bases, with 17 bases between them. In DNA form, the CDR3 reads TGTGCCAGCTCACCACTGGGCGCGGGGGTCCTAGAAGCTTTCTTT. It is translated as CASSPLGAGVLEAFF.

J is TRBJ2-7 and V is TRBV6-5; D uncertain. From germline, CDR1 is MNHEY and CDR2 SVGAGI. V was shortened by 0 bases and J by 1 base, with 4 bases between the two germline ends. The CDR3 sequence is 13 residues long. This CDR3 reads CASSYSMSYEQYF. CDR3 sequence (DNA): TGTGCCAGCAGTTACTCGATGTCCTACGAGCAGTACTTC.

This chain uses TRBV30 with TRBJ1-6, with 7 nucleotides matching TRBD1. CDR1 and CDR2 (germline): GTSNPN, SVGIG (reference sequence). V shed 2 bases and J 8 bases; nucleotides not matched to a gene: 9. The CDR3 consists of 15 residues. The CDR3 loop is CAWSPADREDSPLHF. The DNA for the CDR3 is TGTGCCTGGAGTCCCGCCGACAGGGAAGATTCACCCCTCCACTTT.

The V gene is TRBV5-1, the J gene TRBJ2-6, with D hard to call. CDR1 is SGHRS and CDR2 is YFSETQ in the germline V gene. V was pared by 6 bases and J by 0 bases, with 10 bases between. The CDR3 is 15 residues long. The CDR3 sequence: CASTPLSSGANVLTF. The CDR3 DNA sequence: TGCGCCAGCACCCCCCTCAGCTCTGGGGCCAACGTCCTGACTTTC.

The chain couples TRBV6-5 to TRBJ1-6; the match to TRBD1 covers 7 bases. The CDR3 is 15 amino acids. Germline V CDR1 and CDR2: MNHEY, SVGAGI. The V gene end was trimmed by 6 bases and the J gene end by 6 bases; junction bases not matched to a gene: 8. CDR3 sequence: CASSQYGTVNSPLHF. In DNA form, the CDR3 reads TGTGCCAGCAGCCAGTACGGGACAGTTAATTCACCCCTCCACTTT.

The V and J genes are TRBV6-5 and TRBJ2-7, with a tentative D call TRBD1 (6 bases). V lost 5 bases to trimming and J lost 2 bases, with 13 bases between them. Germline lookup yields CDR1 MNHEY and CDR2 SVGAGI. This CDR3 has 14 amino acids. The CDR3 DNA is TGTGCCAGCAGTCTCCTGGACAGCGCCTACGAGCAGTACTTC. It translates to CASSLLDSAYEQYF.

This clone came up a few times. The same CDR3 arises from other DNA sequences in this sample as well. The J gene is TRBJ2-7, the V gene TRBV19, with D perhaps matching TRBD1 (5 bases). V was shortened by 3 bases and J by 2 bases, with 8 bases between the two germline ends. CDR1 is LNHDA and CDR2 is SQIVND in the germline V gene (reference sequence). The CDR3 spans 13 residues. CDR3: CASSISRAYEQYF. CDR3 sequence (DNA): TGTGCCAGTAGTATCTCCAGGGCCTACGAGCAGTACTTC.